The source of this T cell receptor beta chain is a study of blood T cell repertoires in COVID-19. Study-level information: The samples span acute and convalescent COVID-19 from the United States, Italy and Spain. Sources were T cells, B-cell-depleted T cells, or PBMCs; the material itself was cDNA or gDNA.

Per the original methods: Using reference gene primer amplification, nucleated cell counts were estimated. Method: immunoSEQ multiplex PCR; TCRdb's copy keeps in-frame clones and lacks some. V, J and clone size are those of that table, while D and trimming were read from the DNA. There are around 230,000 clones in the sample; approximately 80% occur only once, and 9.6% lies in the top ten. This CDR3 region has 16 residues. V shed 6 bases and J shed 1 base, with 20 bases lying between them. Germline CDR1 is SGHRS and CDR2 is YFSETQ. Sample: peripheral blood. The origin of this receptor is a woman over 75 with acute or convalescent COVID-19. The chain employs TRBV5-1 and TRBJ2-7; TRBD1 is a possible D gene (6 bases). The CDR3 DNA reads as TGCGCCAGCAACAAACCTGGGGGCGATGGGTCCTACGAGCAGTACTTC. Amino acid sequence: CASNKPGGDGSYEQYF. Full variable domain (missing parts from reference TRBV5-1 and TRBJ2-7): KAGVTQTPRYLIKTRGQQVTLSCSPISGHRSVSWYQQTPGQGLQFLFEYFSETQRNKGNFPGRFSGRQFSNSRSEMNVSTLELGDSALYLCASNKPGGDGSYEQYFGPGTRLTVT.